The present T cell receptor (beta chain) was sequenced within a study of blood T cells in healthy people across ages. Germline CDR1 and CDR2: MNHEY and SVGEGT. This CDR3 is built from 15 residues. Trimming pared 0 bases from V and 3 bases from J, leaving 11 bases between. A sample-barcoded 5' primer and a J-beta primer mix were used in a second PCR of roughly 7 to 12 cycles. TCRdb reanalysed the 5' RACE reads using MiXCR and keeps one entry per CDR3 protein. In the table there are about 640,000 distinct CDR3 sequences, roughly two fifths of which are singletons. The chain joins TRBV6-2 or TRBV6-3 to TRBJ1-1; D uncertain. This sequence was found in an elderly man in good health. Sample: blood. CDR3 residues: CASSYSRHWDTEAFF. CDR3 in DNA: TGTGCCAGCAGTTACTCAAGACACTGGGACACTGAAGCTTTCTTT.